This T cell receptor (beta chain) comes out of a study of early T cells in non-severe SARS-CoV-2 infection (TCRdb year 2021). About the investigation overall: Because TCR sequencing was done on bulk RNA from unsorted whole blood, the alpha and beta chains could not be paired. The full study reports these points: Matching against VDJdb was skewed toward anti-spike CD8 responses, likely underestimated virus-specific expansions, and missed private and CD4 specificities.

Set within a cohort of healthcare workers in London, UK, this nested case-control study involved weekly PCR testing of nasopharyngeal swabs along with blood sampling. Healthcare workers were enrolled in the week of the UK lockdown, from 23 to 31 March 2020, and were followed every week for up to roughly 16 weeks. The CDR3 contains 16 residues, cysteine and phenylalanine counted. The only DNA kept is the CDR3, 48 bases in frame from the first base. The trim is 0 bases for V and 0 bases for J, with a gap of 9 bases between the germline ends. CDR1 and CDR2 are drawn from the germline V gene (reference sequence): LNHNV, YYDKDF. The library came from 5' RACE. Reads for this sample came from a NextSeq 500. In the TCR library protocol, unique molecular identifiers were attached to individual cDNA molecules to correct for PCR bias and sequencing error. Both TCR alpha and beta chains were sequenced, and tight co-correlation was observed between alpha and beta sequence abundances in each sample. Processing in the source paper ran as follows. V gene, J gene and CDR3 annotation of TCR sequences was performed with Decombinator V4. TCRs were defined as expanded if a significant change between any two time points was detected under a Poisson model with p below 0.0001. Abundances of TCRs were expressed as counts per million after normalisation to the total number of TCRs sequenced in each sample. TRAV1-2 paired with TRAJ12, TRAJ20 or TRAJ33 defined MAIT TCRs, while TRAV10 paired with TRAJ18 defined iNKT TCRs. VDJdb, accessed 1 November 2021, was searched for CMV, EBV and SARS-CoV-2 annotated TCRs, with TCRs annotated for multiple antigens excluded. TCRdb reworked the public reads: Q25 trimming with fastp, MiXCR clone assembly, productive beta chains retained. Duplicate CDR3 protein sequences are folded into a single record with the most common DNA and genes. The V and J calls, along with clone size, are taken from TCRdb and not from the paper's own processing. This sample has some 71,000 distinct CDR3 sequences in its table, and 12% to 15% of those were observed once. More than 12% of the sample belongs to the ten largest clones.

To note about this clonotype: Its cognate antigen has yet to be identified. Per-base qualities were not stored, and no clone one base away is much larger.

The sequence is built from TRBV15 and TRBJ1-3; a tentative D call is TRBD1 (5 bases match). What was sequenced was whole blood. The TCR sequence derives from an adult who was a healthcare worker with PCR-confirmed SARS-CoV-2 infection or an uninfected control (not recorded which). The CDR3 sequence is CATSRDAGGSGNTIYF. The nucleotides are TGTGCCACCAGCAGAGATGCGGGGGGCTCTGGAAACACCATATATTTT. Full variable domain (CDR3 extended with the reference TRBV15 and TRBJ1-3 proteins): DAMVIQNPRYQVTQFGKPVTLSCSQTLNHNVMYWYQQKSSQAPKLLFHYYDKDFNNEADTPDNFQSRRPNTSFCFLDIRSPGLGDTAMYLCATSRDAGGSGNTIYFGEGSWLTVV.